The 15 T cell receptor delta chains reported below all come from one sample, sequenced in a study of gamma-delta T cells after stem cell transplantation. TCRdb reprocessed the RT-PCR reads using CATT. The table has 2,000 to 3,000 delta-chain clones, 3% seen once. Sequenced input: gamma-delta T cells. The receptors were sampled from a human donor. It is not recorded whose cells these are; they may come from a transplant donor.

This clone was seen more than once but under ten times. The sample has other DNA sequences that encode this CDR3 too. The chain uses TRDV2 and TRDJ1, with TRDD3 matching over 10 bases. The V gene's germline CDR1 is GEAIGNYY and CDR2 EKD. The CDR3 totals 19 residues. J was trimmed by 3 bases and V by 2 bases; bases with no gene match: 17. The CDR3 DNA reads TGTGCCTGTGACAGCATGAGTAGAGCTGGGGGATATGGGGCCGATAAACTCATCTTT. Amino acids: CACDSMSRAGGYGADKLIF.

Details on this clone: The protein that TCRdb holds for this DNA derives from a much larger clone and differs from the translated DNA at residue 14, which likely indicates a read error; the protein shown here is translated from the DNA. The chain combines TRDV2 with TRDJ1; D unresolved. Germline V gives CDR1 GEAIGNYY, CDR2 EKD. The V end lost 0 bases, the J end lost 14 bases, and 27 bases lay between the germline ends. There are 16 residues in the CDR3. CDR3 in DNA: TGTGCCTGTGACACCGTTACCTTGCGACACACCGATAAACGAATCTTT. It translates to CACDTVTLRHTDKRIF.

This clone turned up a few times. TCRdb attributes to this sequence the protein of a much larger clone, which differs from the DNA translation at residue 11; a read error is likely, and the protein displayed is translated from the DNA. The chain combines TRDV2 with TRDJ1; TRDD3 matches 10 bases. From germline, CDR1 is GEAIGNYY and CDR2 EKD. This CDR3 comprises 17 residues. The V segment lost 1 base and the J segment 1 base; nucleotides outside the gene matches: 8. The chain's CDR3 is CACDTVATGGCTDKLIF. CDR3 sequence (DNA): TGTGCCTGTGACACGGTCGCAACTGGGGGATGCACCGATAAACTCATCTTT.

In its sample, this clone was seen a few times. A read error likely explains why the TCRdb protein, taken from a much larger clone, differs from this DNA's translation at residue 3; the protein shown is translated from the DNA. The V call is TRDV2, the J call TRDJ1; 11 bases map to TRDD3. Germline V gene data show CDR1 as GEAIGNYY and CDR2 as EKD. The CDR3 contains 18 residues. This CDR3 reads CARDSLRLGDTAHGKLIF. The CDR3 bases are TGTGCCCGTGACTCACTTCGGTTGGGGGATACGGCACACGGTAAACTCATCTTT.

About this clone: Given a far larger clone just one base away, this is likely a sequencing read error. The identical CDR3 is also encoded by other nucleotide sequences in the sample. The chain recombines TRDV2 with TRDJ1, with 11 positions matching TRDD3. The germline V gene encodes CDR1 GEAIGNYY and CDR2 EKD. V trimming: 1 base; J trimming: 3 bases; junction bases outside the gene matches: 6. The CDR3 extends over 16 amino acids. This chain's CDR3 is CACDTLLGDTSDKLIF. The CDR3 DNA reads as TGTGCCTGTGACACTCTGCTGGGGGATACTTCCGATAAACTCATCTTT.

This clone was seen a few times. This specimen includes other DNA sequences encoding the same CDR3. The gene calls are TRDV2 and TRDJ1; 12 bases align to TRDD3. There are 17 residues in the CDR3. After removal of 0 bases from V and 3 bases from J, the junction contained 7 bases not matched to a gene. Germline values: CDR1 GEAIGNYY, CDR2 EKD. In DNA, the CDR3 is TGTGCCTGTGACACCGTCTTACTGGGGGATACTCCCGATAAACTCATCTTT. This gives the protein CACDTVLLGDTPDKLIF.

In its sample, this clone ranks as large. The sample contains more than one DNA sequence encoding this CDR3. V is TRDV2 and J is TRDJ1; TRDD3 aligns across 8 bases. The CDR3 extends over 15 amino acids. The trim removed 0 bases at V and 2 bases at J, leaving 4 bases unmatched. Per the germline V gene, CDR1 is GEAIGNYY and CDR2 is EKD. Here the CDR3 reads CACDTLGGFTDKLIF. The DNA for the CDR3 is TGTGCCTGTGACACCCTTGGGGGATTTACCGATAAACTCATCTTT.

This clone was counted between two and nine times. The TCRdb record carries a much larger clone's protein, which differs from this DNA's translation at residue 4; a read error is the likely cause, and the protein listed here is the DNA translation. This chain uses TRDV2 with TRDJ3; 12 positions match TRDD3. This CDR3 has 20 amino acids. Germline V gives CDR1 GEAIGNYY, CDR2 EKD. The CDR3, as DNA: TGTGCCTGTAACACCGTACTGGGGGATACCCTCTCCTGGGACACCCGACAGATGTTTTTC. Translating it yields CACNTVLGDTLSWDTRQMFF.

This clone was detected only a few times. The genes are TRDV1 and TRDJ1, with 10 nucleotides matching TRDD3. This CDR3 comprises 18 residues. V lost 8 bases to trimming and J lost 0 bases; unmatched junction nucleotides: 15. Germline lookup yields CDR1 TSWWSYY and CDR2 QGS. The CDR3 loop is CALTGWGIQRAYTDKLIF. The CDR3 DNA is TGTGCTCTTACGGGGTGGGGGATACAGAGGGCCTACACCGATAAACTCATCTTT.

This clone showed up just a few times. The chain links TRDV2 to TRDJ1; possible D gene TRDD3, 6 bases. The germline V gene has CDR1 GEAIGNYY and CDR2 EKD. CDR3 length equals 15 residues. V was clipped by 0 bases and J by 2 bases, with 12 bases between them. CDR3 in amino acids: CACDTAGIRTDKLIF. CDR3 in DNA: TGTGCCTGTGACACCGCGGGGATTCGAACCGATAAACTCATCTTT.

Of note for this clone: A far more abundant clone sits one base away, making this likely a read error. This sample also contains other DNA sequences that code for the same CDR3. This rearrangement joins TRDV1 to TRDJ1, with 9 bases aligning to TRDD3. Trimming cost V 3 bases and J 0 bases; bases outside gene matches: 20. CDR1 is TSWWSYY and CDR2 is QGS in the germline V gene. There are 21 residues in the CDR3. The CDR3 loop is CALGELRGPRGYASHTDKLIF. CDR3 nucleotide sequence: TGTGCTCTTGGGGAGCTACGGGGTCCCCGGGGATACGCCTCACACACCGATAAACTCATCTTT.

In this sample, this clone is medium-sized. This chain joins TRDV1 and TRDJ1; TRDD3 matches at 7 bases. With V trimmed by 1 base and J by 0 bases, 17 bases remained unmatched. The CDR3 contains 20 residues. In germline, CDR1 is TSWWSYY, CDR2 QGS. The CDR3 DNA reads as TGTGCTCTTGGGGAACAATTCCCATTCCTCGTACTGGGGTACACCGATAAACTCATCTTT. This codes for CALGEQFPFLVLGYTDKLIF.

The sample holds a few counts of this clone. This rearrangement joins TRDV1 to TRDJ1; TRDD3 aligns across 7 bases. CDR3 size: 24 residues. The ends lost 1 base at V and 0 bases at J; junction bases unmatched: 29. Germline loops: CDR1 TSWWSYY, CDR2 QGS. The CDR3 reads CALGEQVLPQTVPAGGSNTDKLIF. In DNA, the CDR3 is TGTGCTCTTGGGGAACAGGTACTTCCCCAAACCGTACCCGCGGGGGGATCCAACACCGATAAACTCATCTTT.

As for this clone: The amino acid sequence in TCRdb belongs to a much larger clone and departs from this DNA's translation at residue 18, likely a sequencing read error; the sequence shown is translated from the DNA. This sample includes further DNA sequences coding for the same CDR3. J is TRDJ3 and V is TRDV2; 12 nucleotides line up with TRDD3. In germline, CDR1 is GEAIGNYY, CDR2 EKD. CDR3 length equals 20 residues. DNA of the CDR3: TGTGCCTGTGACACCGTACTGGGGGATACCCTCTCCTGGGACACCCGACAGACGTTTTTC. As protein: CACDTVLGDTLSWDTRQTFF.

This clone has more than one count but fewer than ten. A far larger clone is only one base removed, so a read error is likely. Other nucleotide sequences from this sample produce the same CDR3. The rearrangement joins TRDV2 to TRDJ1, with D possibly being TRDD3 (5 bases). Germline CDR1 reads GEAIGNYY; CDR2 reads EKD. The CDR3 extends over 16 amino acids. The CDR3 protein is CACDTVGNRRSDKLIF. The DNA for the CDR3 is TGTGCCTGCGACACTGTGGGGAACCGGCGCTCCGATAAACTCATCTTT.